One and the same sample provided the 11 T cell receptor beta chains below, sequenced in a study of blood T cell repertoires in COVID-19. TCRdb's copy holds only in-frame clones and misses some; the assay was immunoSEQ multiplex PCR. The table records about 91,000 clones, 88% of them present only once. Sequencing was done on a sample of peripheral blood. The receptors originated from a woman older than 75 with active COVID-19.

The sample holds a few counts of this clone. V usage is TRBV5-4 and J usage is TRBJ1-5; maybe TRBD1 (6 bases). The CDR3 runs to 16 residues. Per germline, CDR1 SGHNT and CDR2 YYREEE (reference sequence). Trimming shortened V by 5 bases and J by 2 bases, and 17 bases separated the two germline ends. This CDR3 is CASRLYPRGGNQPQHF. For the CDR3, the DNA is TGTGCCAGCAGGTTATATCCCAGGGGCGGCAATCAGCCCCAGCATTTT.

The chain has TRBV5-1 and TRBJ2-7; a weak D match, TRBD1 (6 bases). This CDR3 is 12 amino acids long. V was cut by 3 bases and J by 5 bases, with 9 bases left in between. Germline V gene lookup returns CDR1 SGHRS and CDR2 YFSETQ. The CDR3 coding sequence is TGCGCCAGCAGCTACAGGGACAACGAGCAGTACTTC. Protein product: CASSYRDNEQYF.

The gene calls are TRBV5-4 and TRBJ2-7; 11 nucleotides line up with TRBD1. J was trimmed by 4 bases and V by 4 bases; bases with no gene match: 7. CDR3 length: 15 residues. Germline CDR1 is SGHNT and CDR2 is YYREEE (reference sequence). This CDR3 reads CASSSRDRGVYEQYF. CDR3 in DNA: TGTGCCAGCAGCAGCCGGGACAGGGGGGTATACGAGCAGTACTTC. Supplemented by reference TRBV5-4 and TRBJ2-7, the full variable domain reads ETGVTQSPTHLIKTRGQQVTLRCSSQSGHNTVSWYQQALGQGPQFIFQYYREEENGRGNFPPRFSGLQFPNYSSELNVNALELDDSALYLCASSSRDRGVYEQYFGPGTRLTVT.

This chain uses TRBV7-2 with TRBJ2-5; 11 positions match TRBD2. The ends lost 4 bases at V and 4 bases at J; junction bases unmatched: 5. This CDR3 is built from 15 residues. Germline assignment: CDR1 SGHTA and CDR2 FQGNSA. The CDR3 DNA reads TGTGCCAGCAGCTCCCGCCTAGCGGGAGGAGAGACCCAGTACTTC. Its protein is CASSSRLAGGETQYF.

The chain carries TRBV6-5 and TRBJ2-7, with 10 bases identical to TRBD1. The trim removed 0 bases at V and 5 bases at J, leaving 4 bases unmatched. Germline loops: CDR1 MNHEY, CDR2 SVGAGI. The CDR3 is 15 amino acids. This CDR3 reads CASSYSTGGGNEQYF. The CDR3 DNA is TGTGCCAGCAGTTACTCGACAGGGGGCGGGAACGAGCAGTACTTC.

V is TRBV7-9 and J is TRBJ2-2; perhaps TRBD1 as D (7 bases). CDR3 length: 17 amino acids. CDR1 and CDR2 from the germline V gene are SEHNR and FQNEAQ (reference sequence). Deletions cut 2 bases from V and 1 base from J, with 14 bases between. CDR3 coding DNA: TGTGCCAGCAGCTTAAGCGGAGGGGGCAAGAACACCGGGGAGCTGTTTTTT. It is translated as CASSLSGGGKNTGELFF.

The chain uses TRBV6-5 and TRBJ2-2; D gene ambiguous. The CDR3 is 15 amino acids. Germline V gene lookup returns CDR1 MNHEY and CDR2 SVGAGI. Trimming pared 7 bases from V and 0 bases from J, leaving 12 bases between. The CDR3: CASTVGGTNTGELFF. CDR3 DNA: TGTGCCAGCACGGTTGGCGGAACGAACACCGGGGAGCTGTTTTTT.

The CDR3, as DNA: TGCGCCAGCAGCCAAGCCGGGACAGGGAAGGGGGGTATGAACACTGAAGCTTTCTTT. Amino acid sequence: CASSQAGTGKGGMNTEAFF. The chain is built from TRBV4-1 and TRBJ1-1; 9 bases match TRBD1. The CDR3 sequence is 19 residues long. J lost 0 bases, V lost 1 base, and 12 bases had no gene match. Per germline, CDR1 MGHRA and CDR2 YSYEKL.

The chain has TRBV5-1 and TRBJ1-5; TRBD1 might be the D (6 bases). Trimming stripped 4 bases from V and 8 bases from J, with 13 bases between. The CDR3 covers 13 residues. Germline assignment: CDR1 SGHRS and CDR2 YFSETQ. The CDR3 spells CASSPGAGEPQHF. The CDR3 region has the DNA TGCGCCAGCAGCCCAGGGGCTGGGGAGCCCCAGCATTTT. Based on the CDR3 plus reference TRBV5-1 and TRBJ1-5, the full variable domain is KAGVTQTPRYLIKTRGQQVTLSCSPISGHRSVSWYQQTPGQGLQFLFEYFSETQRNKGNFPGRFSGRQFSNSRSEMNVSTLELGDSALYLCASSPGAGEPQHFGDGTRLSIL.

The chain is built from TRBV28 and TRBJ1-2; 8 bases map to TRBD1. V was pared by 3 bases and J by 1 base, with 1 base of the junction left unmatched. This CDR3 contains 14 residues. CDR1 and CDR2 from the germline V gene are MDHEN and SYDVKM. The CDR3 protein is CASSFRGLNYGYTF. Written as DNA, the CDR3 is TGTGCCAGCAGTTTCAGGGGGCTTAACTATGGCTACACCTTC.

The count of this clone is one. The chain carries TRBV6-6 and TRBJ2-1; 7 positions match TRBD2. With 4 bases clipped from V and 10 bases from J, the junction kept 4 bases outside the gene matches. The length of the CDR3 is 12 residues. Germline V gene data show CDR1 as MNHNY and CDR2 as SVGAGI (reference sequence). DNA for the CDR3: TGTGCCAGCAGTTCGCTAGCGGACGAGCAGTTCTTC. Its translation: CASSSLADEQFF.